Described below is a single T cell receptor beta chain sequence and its context. What it binds is not known. Regarding treatment: approximately 9-day PBMC culture with coronavirus spike peptide pools or control peptides (ViraFEST assay). This record belongs to a study of vaccination and CD4 T cells after COVID-19. The trim removed 3 bases at V and 0 bases at J, leaving 11 bases unmatched. This CDR3 has 17 amino acids. The germline CDR1 and CDR2 sequences are DFQATT and SNEGSKA (reference sequence). An Oncomine TCR Beta short-read assay was used to sequence the DNA from cultured CD4+ T cells. CD4+ T cells were cultured, and genomic DNA was extracted from them. Using its own MiXCR run on the PCR reads, TCRdb lists one record per CDR3 protein. The table includes over 8,500 distinct CDR3 sequences, 70% detected once.

This receptor was identified in a human donor who had recovered from COVID-19. The chain links TRBV20-1 to TRBJ1-5, with 7 bases aligning to TRBD1. The source material was CD4+ T cells from blood, cultured in vitro. This CDR3 is CSASNGLTGDSNQPQHF. The CDR3 coding sequence is TGCAGTGCTAGTAATGGGCTTACAGGGGATAGCAATCAGCCCCAGCATTTT.